The clone carrying this T cell receptor beta chain was detected only a few times. Its cognate antigen is unknown. Trimming left V 4 bases short and J 2 bases short, with 17 bases between. The CDR3 length is 17 residues. Germline V gene lookup returns CDR1 SNHLY and CDR2 FYNNEI. This table comes from immunoSEQ multiplex PCR, and its TCRdb copy is limited to in-frame clones, with some not included. The sample includes 90,000 to 130,000 clones, around nine tenths of them seen just once. This sample stems from a study of T cell responses to AZD1222 COVID-19 vaccine. Analysis merged second doses at about 4 or about 12 weeks. Study-level findings and limits: Two AZD1222 doses significantly raised spike-specific TCR breadth and depth over controls. The donor group comprised mostly white British people and more females; the analysis possibly underestimated clonal diversity.

Sequencing used peripheral blood, obtained 28 days after the second AZD1222 dose. The TCR sequence derives from an adult who received the AZD1222 COVID-19 vaccine. This chain joins TRBV2 and TRBJ1-4, with a weak D call TRBD1 (5 bases). The CDR3 DNA follows: TGTGCCAGCAGTGTAAGGGGAGAGGCAGAGACTAATGAAAAACTGTTTTTT. As protein: CASSVRGEAETNEKLFF.